Listed here are 10 T cell receptor beta chains from one sample, sequenced in a study of blood T cell repertoires in COVID-19. The table came from immunoSEQ multiplex PCR; TCRdb's copy has only in-frame clones and leaves some out. The sample has tens of thousands of clones, 89% seen once. Sequenced: peripheral blood. The receptors were sampled from a woman over 75 with active COVID-19.

J is TRBJ2-1 and V is TRBV4-1, with 9 bases matching TRBD1. V lost 0 bases to trimming and J lost 5 bases; unmatched junction nucleotides: 14. CDR3 length equals 19 residues. Per the germline V gene, CDR1 is MGHRA and CDR2 is YSYEKL. For the CDR3, the DNA is TGCGCCAGCAGCCAAGATAGGGGGACCGGGACAGGGAGGAACAATGAGCAGTTCTTC. This codes for CASSQDRGTGTGRNNEQFF.

The chain links TRBV5-6 to TRBJ1-1; 9 bases fit TRBD1. Germline V lookup: CDR1 SGHDT, CDR2 YYEEEE. Germline trimming cut 7 bases from V and 7 bases from J; bases unmatched to any gene: 8. This CDR3 contains 13 residues. DNA of the CDR3: TGTGCCAGCCGACGACAGGGGGGCGGTGAAGCTTTCTTT. This encodes CASRRQGGGEAFF.

The chain is built from TRBV6-1 and TRBJ1-1; 10 nucleotides match TRBD1. This CDR3 is built from 14 residues. Germline trimming cut 2 bases from V and 10 bases from J; bases unmatched to any gene: 7. Germline V gene data show CDR1 as MNHNS and CDR2 as SASEGT. In DNA form, the CDR3 reads TGTGCCAGCAGTGAACTGACAGGGGGCGTAAGAGCTTTCTTT. Translated: CASSELTGGVRAFF.

The chain is built from TRBV12-3 or TRBV12-4 and TRBJ2-7; possibly TRBD1 for D (5 bases). This CDR3 spans 13 amino acids. Trimming left V 3 bases short and J 2 bases short, with 8 bases between. CDR3 residues: CASSFQGAYEQYF. DNA of the CDR3: TGTGCCAGCAGTTTCCAAGGGGCCTACGAGCAGTACTTC.

This sequence joins TRBV7-2 and TRBJ2-7; D remains ambiguous. CDR1 and CDR2 (germline): SGHTA, FQGNSA. This CDR3 spans 14 amino acids. V was clipped by 3 bases and J by 5 bases, with 14 bases between them. The CDR3 DNA follows: TGTGCCAGCAGCTTGGGTGGCAAACGGGACGAGCAGTACTTC. It is translated as CASSLGGKRDEQYF.

V is TRBV5-1 and J is TRBJ1-1, with a possible D match to TRBD1 (6 bases). Looked up from germline, CDR1 is SGHRS and CDR2 is YFSETQ. This CDR3 comprises 14 residues. Trimming stripped 4 bases from V and 3 bases from J, with 13 bases between. The CDR3 DNA sequence: TGCGCCAGCAGCCAAGACAGGTGGGACACTGAAGCTTTCTTT. It yields the protein CASSQDRWDTEAFF.

This clone appeared once. The V gene is TRBV7-2, the J gene TRBJ2-7; the D gene is possibly TRBD2 (6 bases). Trimming cost V 0 bases and J 7 bases, with 16 bases left between them. Germline CDR1 and CDR2: SGHTA and FQGNSA. The length of the CDR3 is 15 residues. The CDR3 DNA sequence: TGTGCCAGCAGCTTAGCGCCTAGCGACCCTTTTGAGCAGTACTTC. Protein product: CASSLAPSDPFEQYF.

The chain carries TRBV30 and TRBJ2-3, with 9 bases that match TRBD1. The V and J ends lost 2 bases and 3 bases, in that order; junction bases with no gene match: 6. The length of the CDR3 is 15 residues. Per the germline V gene, CDR1 is GTSNPN and CDR2 is SVGIG (reference sequence). The CDR3 protein is CAWSPGTGPTDTQYF. The CDR3 DNA reads TGTGCCTGGAGTCCCGGGACAGGGCCGACAGATACGCAGTATTTT.

CDR3 sequence (DNA): TGTGCCAGCAGCGACGGACAGAGAACCTCCTACGAGCAGTACTTC. Translation: CASSDGQRTSYEQYF. V and J are TRBV6-2 or TRBV6-3 and TRBJ2-7; D perhaps matches TRBD1 (6 bases). V gave up 6 bases and J gave up 0 bases, with 15 bases separating them. The CDR3 has 15 amino acids. Germline assignment: CDR1 MNHEY and CDR2 SVGEGT.

This clone is a singleton in its sample. The chain recombines TRBV18 with TRBJ2-7; a possible D gene is TRBD1 (6 bases). The CDR3 is made up of 14 amino acids. Trimming shortened V by 3 bases and J by 0 bases, and 9 bases separated the two germline ends. CDR1 KGHSH and CDR2 LQKENI come from the germline V gene. In DNA form, the CDR3 reads TGTGCCAGCTCACCCGGACAGAACTCCTACGAGCAGTACTTC. Translating it yields CASSPGQNSYEQYF.